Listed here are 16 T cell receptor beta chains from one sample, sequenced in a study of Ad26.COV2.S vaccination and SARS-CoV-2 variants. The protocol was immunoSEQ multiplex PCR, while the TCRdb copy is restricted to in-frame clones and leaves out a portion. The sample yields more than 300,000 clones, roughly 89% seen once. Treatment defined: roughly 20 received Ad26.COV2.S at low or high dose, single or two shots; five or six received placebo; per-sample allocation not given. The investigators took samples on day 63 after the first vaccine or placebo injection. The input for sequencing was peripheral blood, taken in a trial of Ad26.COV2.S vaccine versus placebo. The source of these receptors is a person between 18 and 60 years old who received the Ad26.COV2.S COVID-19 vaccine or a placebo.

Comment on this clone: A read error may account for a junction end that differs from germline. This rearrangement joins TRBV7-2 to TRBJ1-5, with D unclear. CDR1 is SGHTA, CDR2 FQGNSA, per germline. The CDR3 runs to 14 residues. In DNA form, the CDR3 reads TGTGCCAGCAGCTTCGACGGGAGCAATAAGCCTCAGCATTTT. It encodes CASSFDGSNKPQHF.

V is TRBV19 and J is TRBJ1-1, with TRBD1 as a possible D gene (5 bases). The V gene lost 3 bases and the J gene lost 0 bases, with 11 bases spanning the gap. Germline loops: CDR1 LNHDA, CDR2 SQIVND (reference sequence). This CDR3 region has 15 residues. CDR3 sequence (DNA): TGTGCCAGTAGTATTACGAACAGGCTGAACACTGAAGCTTTCTTT. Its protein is CASSITNRLNTEAFF.

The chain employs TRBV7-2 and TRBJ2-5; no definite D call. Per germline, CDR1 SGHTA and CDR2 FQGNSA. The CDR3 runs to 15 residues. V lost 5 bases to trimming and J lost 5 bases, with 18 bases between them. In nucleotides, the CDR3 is TGTGCCAGCAGCCCAAGATCGCCAGGCACCGAGACCCAGTACTTC. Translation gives CASSPRSPGTETQYF. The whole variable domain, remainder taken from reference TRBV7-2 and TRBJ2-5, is GAGVSQSPSNKVTEKGKDVELRCDPISGHTALYWYRQSLGQGLEFLIYFQGNSAPDKSGLPSDRFSAERTGGSVSTLTIQRTQQEDSAVYLCASSPRSPGTETQYFGPGTRLLVL.

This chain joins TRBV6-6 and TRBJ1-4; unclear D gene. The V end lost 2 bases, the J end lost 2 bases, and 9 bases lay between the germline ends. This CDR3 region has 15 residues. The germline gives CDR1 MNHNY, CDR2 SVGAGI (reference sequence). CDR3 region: CASSYGPATNEKLFF. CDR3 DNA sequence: TGTGCCAGCAGTTACGGGCCCGCTACTAATGAAAAACTGTTTTTT.

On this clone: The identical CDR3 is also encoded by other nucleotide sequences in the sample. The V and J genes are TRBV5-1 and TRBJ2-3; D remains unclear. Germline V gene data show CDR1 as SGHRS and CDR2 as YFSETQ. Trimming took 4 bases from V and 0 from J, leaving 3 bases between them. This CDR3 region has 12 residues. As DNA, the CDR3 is TGCGCCAGCAGCCTTAGCACAGATACGCAGTATTTT. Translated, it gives CASSLSTDTQYF.

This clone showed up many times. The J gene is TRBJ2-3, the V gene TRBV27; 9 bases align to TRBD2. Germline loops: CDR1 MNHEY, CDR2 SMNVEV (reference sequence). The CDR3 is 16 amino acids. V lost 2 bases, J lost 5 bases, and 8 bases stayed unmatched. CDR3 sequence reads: CASSLAGTSFIDTQYF. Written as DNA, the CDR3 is TGTGCCAGCAGTTTAGCCGGGACTAGCTTCATAGATACGCAGTATTTT.

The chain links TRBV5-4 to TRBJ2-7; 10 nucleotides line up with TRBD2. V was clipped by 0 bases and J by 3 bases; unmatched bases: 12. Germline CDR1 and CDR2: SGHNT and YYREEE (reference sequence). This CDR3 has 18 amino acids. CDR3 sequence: CASSLGGVAGGLDYEQYF. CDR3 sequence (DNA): TGTGCCAGCAGCTTGGGCGGGGTAGCGGGAGGCCTAGACTACGAGCAGTACTTC. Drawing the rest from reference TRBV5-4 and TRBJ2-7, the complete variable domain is ETGVTQSPTHLIKTRGQQVTLRCSSQSGHNTVSWYQQALGQGPQFIFQYYREEENGRGNFPPRFSGLQFPNYSSELNVNALELDDSALYLCASSLGGVAGGLDYEQYFGPGTRLTVT.

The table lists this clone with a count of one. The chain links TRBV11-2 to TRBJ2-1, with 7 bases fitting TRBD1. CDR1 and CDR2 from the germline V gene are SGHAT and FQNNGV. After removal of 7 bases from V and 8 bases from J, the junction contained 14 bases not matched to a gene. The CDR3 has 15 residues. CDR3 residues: CASNRGIYHSDEQFF. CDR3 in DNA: TGTGCCAGCAACAGGGGAATATATCACAGCGATGAGCAGTTCTTC.

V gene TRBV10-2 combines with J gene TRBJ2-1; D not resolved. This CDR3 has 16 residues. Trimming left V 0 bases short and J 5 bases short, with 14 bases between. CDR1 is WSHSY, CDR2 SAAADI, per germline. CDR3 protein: CASSESARSENNEQFF. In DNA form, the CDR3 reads TGCGCCAGCAGTGAGTCTGCACGATCAGAAAACAATGAGCAGTTCTTC.

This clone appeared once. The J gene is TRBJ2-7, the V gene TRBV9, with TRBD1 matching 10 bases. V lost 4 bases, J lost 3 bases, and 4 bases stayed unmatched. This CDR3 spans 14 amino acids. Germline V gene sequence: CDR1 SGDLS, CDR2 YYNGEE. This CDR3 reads CASSPWTGGYEQYF. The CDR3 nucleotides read TGTGCCAGCAGCCCGTGGACAGGGGGCTACGAGCAGTACTTC.

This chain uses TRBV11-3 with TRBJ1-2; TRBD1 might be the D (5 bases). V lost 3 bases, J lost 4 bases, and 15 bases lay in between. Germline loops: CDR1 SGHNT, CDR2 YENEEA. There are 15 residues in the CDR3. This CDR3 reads CASSLEYRGTYGYTF. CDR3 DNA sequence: TGTGCCAGCAGCTTGGAATATAGGGGAACCTATGGCTACACCTTC.

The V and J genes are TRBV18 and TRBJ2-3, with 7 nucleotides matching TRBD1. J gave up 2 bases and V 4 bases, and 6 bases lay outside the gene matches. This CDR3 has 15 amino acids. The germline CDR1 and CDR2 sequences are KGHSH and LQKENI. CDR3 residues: CASSLARGNTDTQYF. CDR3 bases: TGTGCCAGCTCACTCGCCAGGGGGAACACAGATACGCAGTATTTT.

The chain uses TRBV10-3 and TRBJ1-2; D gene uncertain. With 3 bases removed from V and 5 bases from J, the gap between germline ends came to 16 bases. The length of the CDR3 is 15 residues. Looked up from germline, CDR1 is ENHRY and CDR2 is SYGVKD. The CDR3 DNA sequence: TGTGCCATCAGTGATCGCCGGAGGGAAGGGTATGGCTACACCTTC. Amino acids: CAISDRRREGYGYTF.

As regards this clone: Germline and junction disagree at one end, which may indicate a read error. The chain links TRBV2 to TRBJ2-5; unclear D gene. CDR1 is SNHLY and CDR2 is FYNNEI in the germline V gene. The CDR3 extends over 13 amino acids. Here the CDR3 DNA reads TGTGCCAGCAGCGAAGGACGACAAGAGACCCAGTACTTC. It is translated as CASSEGRQETQYF.

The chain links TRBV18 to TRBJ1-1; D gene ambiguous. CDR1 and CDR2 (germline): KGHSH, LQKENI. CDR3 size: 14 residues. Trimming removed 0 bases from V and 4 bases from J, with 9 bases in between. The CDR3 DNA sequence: TGTGCCAGCTCACCACCGACGGGATCCACTGAAGCTTTCTTT. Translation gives CASSPPTGSTEAFF.

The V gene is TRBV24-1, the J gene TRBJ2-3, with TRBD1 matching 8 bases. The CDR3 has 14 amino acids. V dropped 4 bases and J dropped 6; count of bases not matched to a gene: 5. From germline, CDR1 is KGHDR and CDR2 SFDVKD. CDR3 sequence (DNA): TGTGCCACCAGTGACCGGACAGGGAGTGATACGCAGTATTTT. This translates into CATSDRTGSDTQYF.